This T cell receptor delta chain stems from a study of Vδ1+ human thymocytes. The sample holds a few counts of this clone. Its antigen is still unknown. Germline values: CDR1 TSWWSYY, CDR2 QGS. V lost 7 bases and J 1 base, leaving 19 bases between the germline ends. This CDR3 region has 16 residues. Sequences come from RNA converted to cDNA by reverse transcription. CDR3 amplicons came from multiplex PCR with pooled V-gene forward and constant-region reverse primers. TCRdb reprocessed the multiplex PCR reads through CATT. The sample lists 70,000 or so delta-chain clones; approximately 34% were seen once. Thymocytes were sorted as CD3+ TCRVdelta1+ TCRVdelta2- after alphabeta T cell depletion. Study outcomes and limitations: Around 20% of thymic delta-chain sequences were Vdelta2, with few Vdelta3, unlike blood Vdelta1+ controls. Highly polyclonal TRG and TRD repertoires with Gaussian CDR3 length distributions appeared in thymus.

The specimen sequenced was Vdelta1+ gamma-delta thymocytes from the thymus. Described subset: FACS-sorted CD3+ TCRalphabeta- TCRVdelta1+ TCRVdelta2- thymocytes. The chain carries TRDV1 and TRDJ1; the D is unclear. This TCR was sampled from a boy in the first two years of life who had congenital heart surgery. The CDR3 coding sequence is TGTGCTCTTGCGGCGCCTAGAAACACCCGCACCGATAAACTCATCTTT. Protein product: CALAAPRNTRTDKLIF.